The 6 T cell receptor beta chains reported below all come from one sample, sequenced in a study of memory CD4+ T cells and cytomegalovirus serostatus. Sequencing was performed with immunoSEQ multiplex PCR; in TCRdb, only in-frame clones are kept and a portion is missing. The sample holds tens of thousands of clones, about 80% seen once. Single viable CD3+CD4+CD8-CD45RO+ cells were sorted as the memory CD4+ T cells. The sequencing input was memory CD4+ T cells from blood. The receptors shown here come from an adult in good health and CMV-seropositive.

DNA for the CDR3: TGTGCCAGCTGGGACAGAGGACTTGAGCCCCAGCATTTT. Its translation is CASWDRGLEPQHF. The chain employs TRBV6-1 and TRBJ1-5, with 7 nucleotides matching TRBD1. V gave up 8 bases and J gave up 8 bases; unmatched junction bases: 9. Germline CDR1 is MNHNS and CDR2 is SASEGT. The CDR3 totals 13 residues.

This clone has only a few counts. The genes are TRBV6-5 and TRBJ1-5; D unresolved. Per germline, CDR1 MNHEY and CDR2 SVGAGI. The V end lost 8 bases, the J end lost 7 bases, and 15 bases lay between the germline ends. This CDR3 has 13 amino acids. The CDR3 is CASGVEVRQPQHF. The CDR3 DNA is TGTGCCAGCGGGGTGGAGGTACGGCAGCCCCAGCATTTT.

The chain is built from TRBV27 and TRBJ1-1; D is ambiguous. The CDR3 consists of 12 residues. Trimming stripped 7 bases from V and 7 bases from J, with 13 bases between. Germline loops: CDR1 MNHEY, CDR2 SMNVEV (reference sequence). CDR3 protein: CASTPIGGEAFF. The CDR3 nucleotides read TGTGCCAGCACCCCCATAGGCGGTGAAGCTTTCTTT.

The chain uses TRBV6-1 and TRBJ1-2; D is perhaps TRBD1 (6 bases). The CDR3 has 13 amino acids. The V end lost 6 bases, the J end lost 4 bases, and 12 bases lay between the germline ends. CDR1 and CDR2 (germline): MNHNS, SASEGT. CDR3 loop: CASSETGTYGYTF. The DNA for the CDR3 is TGTGCCAGCAGCGAGACAGGCACCTATGGCTACACCTTC.

The chain links TRBV9 to TRBJ2-1, with D unresolved. Trimming removed 1 base at V and 4 bases at J, with 6 bases between. Germline V lookup: CDR1 SGDLS, CDR2 YYNGEE. This CDR3 contains 13 residues. CDR3 in DNA: TGTGCCAGCAGCGTAAGTCTTTACAATGAGCAGTTCTTC. Its protein is CASSVSLYNEQFF.

A few counts support this clone. The chain joins TRBV29-1 to TRBJ1-1, with D unresolved. The germline V gene encodes CDR1 SQVTM and CDR2 ANQGSEA. This CDR3 region has 12 residues. Trimming took 7 bases from V and 0 from J, leaving 9 bases between them. The CDR3 protein is CSAKEMNTEAFF. The CDR3 DNA follows: TGCAGCGCCAAAGAGATGAACACTGAAGCTTTCTTT.